This TCR beta chain comes out of a study of T cells in Graves' hyperthyroidism and ophthalmopathy. It was RNA transcripts that yielded the amplified TCR beta CDR3 regions. TCR CDR3 regions were first amplified by RT-PCR with HTBI primers. TCRdb re-analysed the multiplex PCR reads in MiXCR, keeping a single row per CDR3 protein. Found here are about 380,000 distinct CDR3 sequences, less than 20% of them singletons; the top ten hold 40%. To note about this clonotype: Its antigen is not known.

PBMCs came from over 8.5 ml fresh peripheral blood. Study outcomes and limitations: Ophthalmopathy was predicted by the model a median of approximately 6 months ahead of onset. Ophthalmopathy and stable hyperthyroidism were told apart by a 13 V-J model. In the blood, most expanded thyroid clonotypes above 0.001 appeared as well.

Sequencing used blood. The TCR originated in a man between 18 and 35 years old with Graves' ophthalmopathy.

The CDR3 DNA reads as TGTGCCACCAGCCGGAGACAGGGGACCGGGGAGCTGTTTTTT. Amino acid sequence: CATSRRQGTGELFF. The V and J genes are TRBV24-1 and TRBJ2-2; TRBD1 agrees at 8 bases. V was pared by 7 bases and J by 5 bases, with 5 bases of the junction left unmatched. CDR1 and CDR2 from the germline V gene are KGHDR and SFDVKD. The CDR3 contains 14 residues.